This T cell receptor (beta chain) stems from a study of cytomegalovirus exposure and HLA in healthy donors. Study as a whole: Falling in the Caucasian-associated ancestry cluster were 81% of under 450 genotyped donors. Study outcomes and limitations: Sequencing depth roughly uniform across donors was assumed in presence/absence analyses. It was approximately 170 TCR beta chains that were listed as cytomegalovirus-associated.

From germline, CDR1 is LGHNA and CDR2 YNFKEQ. V was shortened by 2 bases and J by 0 bases, with 8 bases between the two germline ends. There are 16 residues in the CDR3. With 60 Vbeta and 13 Jbeta primers, the PCR was carried out. Measured with immunoSEQ multiplex PCR; TCRdb has only the in-frame clones, and not every one. The repertoire includes roughly 150,000 clones, 84% of them detected once, and roughly 2.5% sits in the top ten. This clone appeared a few times. Its antigen is as yet unknown. This TCR was recovered from a boy younger than 10 in good health and CMV-seronegative. This chain links TRBV4-2 with TRBJ2-6; a possible D gene is TRBD2 (6 bases). Sequenced input: PBMCs. The CDR3 bases are TGTGCCAGCAGCCAAAATAGCGGCTCTGGGGCCAACGTCCTGACTTTC. This sequence encodes CASSQNSGSGANVLTF.